The 20 T cell receptor beta chains below all came from one sample that was sequenced in a study of response to subunit inactivated influenza vaccine. In TCRdb, the RT-PCR reads were re-called with MiXCR into one record per CDR3 protein. The table shows roughly 780,000 distinct CDR3 sequences, with under 20% occurring only once. Sequenced here: PBMCs from blood, sampled 4 to 6 days after vaccination. These TCRs come from a man aged 50-60 years who received an inactivated influenza vaccine.

In its sample, this clonotype was seen a few times. The gene calls are TRBV10-2 and TRBJ2-7; TRBD1 matches 9 bases. The trim removed 0 bases at V and 2 bases at J, leaving 5 bases unmatched. The germline gives CDR1 WSHSY, CDR2 SAAADI. There are 16 residues in the CDR3. The chain's CDR3 is CASSESYGQGTYEQYF. For the CDR3, the DNA is TGCGCCAGCAGTGAGTCTTATGGACAGGGGACCTACGAGCAGTACTTC.

This sequence joins TRBV9 and TRBJ1-4; 9 positions match TRBD1. V shed 4 bases and J 8 bases; nucleotides not matched to a gene: 6. The CDR3 loop spans 14 amino acids. Germline V gene lookup returns CDR1 SGDLS and CDR2 YYNGEE. The DNA for the CDR3 is TGTGCCAGCAGCCCGGGGACAGGGCGGGAAAAACTGTTTTTT. It specifies CASSPGTGREKLFF.

This clonotype was seen a handful of times. The chain links TRBV20-1 to TRBJ2-1, with TRBD1 matching 10 bases. The CDR3 has 14 amino acids. V lost 6 bases to trimming and J lost 1 base; unmatched junction nucleotides: 3. Germline V gives CDR1 DFQATT, CDR2 SNEGSKA (reference sequence). The CDR3 coding sequence is TGCAGTGCAGGACAGGGGGGATCCTACAATGAGCAGTTCTTC. Protein: CSAGQGGSYNEQFF.

The sample holds a few counts of this clonotype. The rearrangement joins TRBV12-3 or TRBV12-4 to TRBJ2-7, with 7 bases aligning to TRBD1. The CDR3 has 14 residues. V lost 7 bases, J lost 0 bases, and 6 bases stayed unmatched. Here the CDR3 reads CASTPTGNSYEQYF. The DNA of the CDR3 is TGTGCCAGCACCCCGACAGGGAACTCCTACGAGCAGTACTTC.

This clonotype was counted ten times or more. The V and J genes are TRBV10-3 and TRBJ2-1; possible D gene TRBD2, 5 bases. The ends were cut back, 0 bases at V and 0 bases at J, with 18 bases in the middle. CDR1 is ENHRY and CDR2 is SYGVKD in the germline V gene. CDR3 size: 19 residues. CDR3 bases: TGTGCCATCAGTGAGTCATGGAACCAACTAGGCCGCTCCTACAATGAGCAGTTCTTC. This translates into CAISESWNQLGRSYNEQFF.

This clonotype was detected many times. The genes are TRBV6-2 or TRBV6-3 and TRBJ2-1, with 8 bases that match TRBD2. Trimming removed 2 bases from V and 10 bases from J; junction bases left unmatched: 4. Germline V gives CDR1 MNHEY, CDR2 SVGEGT. The CDR3 extends over 13 amino acids. CDR3 bases: TGTGCCAGCAGTTACACTGCGGGAGGCGAGCAGTTCTTC. Amino acid sequence: CASSYTAGGEQFF.

This clonotype was seen a few times. The rearrangement joins TRBV5-5 to TRBJ2-2, with TRBD2 as a possible D gene (5 bases). V lost 1 base and J lost 3, with 10 bases in between. Germline V gene sequence: CDR1 SGHKS, CDR2 YYEKEE (reference sequence). The CDR3 contains 15 residues. This CDR3 is CASSLRLGDTGELFF. The DNA for the CDR3 is TGTGCCAGCAGCTTGAGACTCGGGGACACCGGGGAGCTGTTTTTT.

The V gene is TRBV20-1, the J gene TRBJ1-5, with a weak D call TRBD1 (5 bases). Trimming stripped 3 bases from V and 0 bases from J, with 12 bases between. The CDR3 is 15 amino acids. From germline, CDR1 is DFQATT and CDR2 SNEGSKA (reference sequence). The CDR3 bases are TGCAGTGCTAGGGCAGGGCAGTATAGCAATCAGCCCCAGCATTTT. It yields the protein CSARAGQYSNQPQHF.

This clonotype has just a few counts. The V call is TRBV20-1, the J call TRBJ2-3; tentatively, D is TRBD2 (5 bases). The CDR3 runs 15 residues. V dropped 1 base and J dropped 0 bases, with 11 bases sitting between them. Per the germline V gene, CDR1 is DFQATT and CDR2 is SNEGSKA (reference sequence). CDR3 amino acids: CSARGVRVSTDTQYF. Here the CDR3 DNA reads TGCAGTGCTAGAGGTGTGCGGGTTAGCACAGATACGCAGTATTTT.

J is TRBJ2-3 and V is TRBV15; 7 positions agree with TRBD1. The CDR3 totals 18 residues. Germline lookup yields CDR1 LNHNV and CDR2 YYDKDF (reference sequence). Trimming removed 3 bases from V and 2 bases from J; junction bases left unmatched: 14. The CDR3 region has the DNA TGTGCCACCAGCAGGACCCCCGGGACAGTACTTCACACAGATACGCAGTATTTT. The encoded protein is CATSRTPGTVLHTDTQYF. Combining the CDR3 with reference TRBV15 and TRBJ2-3 gives the whole variable domain DAMVIQNPRYQVTQFGKPVTLSCSQTLNHNVMYWYQQKSSQAPKLLFHYYDKDFNNEADTPDNFQSRRPNTSFCFLDIRSPGLGDTAMYLCATSRTPGTVLHTDTQYFGPGTRLTVL.

This clonotype has a handful of counts. This rearrangement joins TRBV12-3 or TRBV12-4 to TRBJ2-7; D is possibly TRBD2 (6 bases). The CDR3 length is 12 residues. Deletions cut 6 bases from V and 5 bases from J, with 11 bases between. CDR3 protein: CASSWGGNEQYF. CDR3 DNA sequence: TGTGCCAGCAGCTGGGGAGGAAACGAGCAGTACTTC.

This clonotype was observed a few times. The CDR3: CSVCRGLAGDEQYF. Here the CDR3 DNA reads TGCAGCGTCTGCAGAGGACTAGCGGGAGACGAGCAGTACTTC. The V gene is TRBV29-1, the J gene TRBJ2-7; 13 bases map to TRBD2. Germline V lookup: CDR1 SQVTM, CDR2 ANQGSEA. With 6 bases clipped from V and 5 bases from J, the junction kept 7 bases outside the gene matches. There are 14 residues in the CDR3.

The chain couples TRBV5-6 to TRBJ1-2, with a tentative D call TRBD1 (5 bases). Germline-derived CDR1 and CDR2 are SGHDT and YYEEEE. The CDR3 length is 14 residues. Trimming stripped 4 bases from V and 4 bases from J, with 14 bases between. The CDR3 spells CASSPGSEGYGYTF. DNA for the CDR3: TGTGCCAGCAGCCCAGGGTCTGAGGGCTATGGCTACACCTTC.

This clonotype was observed a few times. This chain joins TRBV18 and TRBJ1-6; no clear D. The ends were cut back, 4 bases at V and 5 bases at J, with 6 bases in the middle. This CDR3 has 13 residues. CDR1 and CDR2 from the germline V gene are KGHSH and LQKENI. CDR3 DNA sequence: TGTGCCAGCTCACGGCAGGATAATTCACCCCTCCACTTT. It encodes CASSRQDNSPLHF.

The chain joins TRBV3-1 to TRBJ1-2, with D possibly TRBD1 on 6 matching bases. Germline CDR1 LGHDT, CDR2 YNNKEL (reference sequence). Trimming shortened V by 2 bases and J by 7 bases, and 11 bases separated the two germline ends. This CDR3 has 13 amino acids. Here the CDR3 reads CASSQMGAVGYTF. The CDR3 DNA is TGTGCCAGCAGCCAAATGGGGGCTGTTGGCTACACCTTC.

This clonotype was picked up many times. The V and J genes are TRBV20-1 and TRBJ2-7; D ambiguous. The germline V gene has CDR1 DFQATT and CDR2 SNEGSKA (reference sequence). Trimming removed 1 base at V and 0 bases at J, with 7 bases between. This CDR3 region has 13 residues. CDR3 sequence: CSARAPSSYEQYF. The CDR3 region has the DNA TGCAGTGCTAGAGCCCCTAGCTCCTACGAGCAGTACTTC.

This clonotype was seen ten or more times. V is TRBV9 and J is TRBJ2-2; TRBD1 matches at 7 bases. The junction had 2 bases not matched to a gene; V was cut back by 2 bases and J by 7 bases. Germline V gives CDR1 SGDLS, CDR2 YYNGEE. The CDR3 runs to 13 residues. Here the CDR3 reads CASSVTGNGELFF. CDR3 coding DNA: TGTGCCAGCAGCGTGACAGGGAACGGGGAGCTGTTTTTT.

This chain uses TRBV29-1 with TRBJ1-1; TRBD1 might be the D (5 bases). The CDR3 is 14 residues long. CDR1 is SQVTM and CDR2 is ANQGSEA in the germline V gene. Trimming removed 1 base from V and 0 bases from J, with 9 bases in between. This CDR3 reads CSVEAGAVNTEAFF. The CDR3 nucleotides read TGCAGCGTTGAAGCTGGGGCGGTGAACACTGAAGCTTTCTTT.

The sample holds a few counts of this clonotype. CDR3 sequence reads: CASSLWRGVYNEQFF. The CDR3 DNA is TGTGCCAGCAGTTTATGGCGGGGGGTCTACAATGAGCAGTTCTTC. V usage is TRBV28 and J usage is TRBJ2-1, with 8 bases that match TRBD2. Trimming at V came to 0 bases and at J to 3 bases, leaving 1 base not matched to a gene. Germline CDR1 MDHEN, CDR2 SYDVKM. The CDR3 spans 15 residues. Full variable domain (rest looked up from reference TRBV28 and TRBJ2-1): DVKVTQSSRYLVKRTGEKVFLECVQDMDHENMFWYRQDPGLGLRLIYFSYDVKMKEKGDIPEGYSVSREKKERFSLILESASTNQTSMYLCASSLWRGVYNEQFFGPGTRLTVL.

This clonotype occurred a few times. This chain connects TRBV15 to TRBJ2-1, with TRBD2 matching 9 bases. J was trimmed by 7 bases and V by 10 bases; bases with no gene match: 8. Germline V gene lookup returns CDR1 LNHNV and CDR2 YYDKDF (reference sequence). This CDR3 is built from 13 residues. The CDR3, as DNA: TGTGCCAGCTGTCGCGGGGGGGCGAATGAGCAGTTCTTC. Translating it yields CASCRGGANEQFF.